The source of this T cell receptor (beta chain) is a study of cytomegalovirus exposure and HLA in healthy donors (dated 2017 in TCRdb). About the study as a whole: According to a later analysis, one platform produced both the roughly 130 validation repertoires and the roughly 650 repertoires of the first cohort. The study aimed to test whether signatures of past pathogen exposure could be identified by cataloging public T cell receptors. In addition to the first cohort of roughly 700 subjects, a separate validation cohort of over 90 different subjects was used. High-throughput TCR immunosequencing, statistical association of individual TCRs with disease status, and machine learning were combined to predict cytomegalovirus infection status. What the authors observed across the whole study: In a later analysis, TCRs clustered in the first cohort were found to also tend to co-occur in the roughly 120 validation repertoires, with approximately 93% of cluster scores above 0. The study gave a list of some 150 TCR beta chains associated with cytomegalovirus. A few of the identified cytomegalovirus-associated TCR beta chains were confirmed in vitro to be specific for cytomegalovirus antigens. According to the authors, the approach could potentially be generalized to other disease states and immunological phenotypes. A later analysis lacked HLA typing for the validation cohort, so it scored co-occurrence in that cohort across all 120 repertoires. In both the original and validation cohorts, the classifier was reported to diagnose cytomegalovirus status with high specificity and sensitivity. Across donors, most TCR sequences were observed very rarely, whereas some public TCRs were present in many individuals.

Taken from the germline V gene (reference sequence), the CDR1 and CDR2 loops are MNHNY and SVGAGI. The CDR3 numbers 15 residues from cysteine through phenylalanine. Only the CDR3 region is kept as DNA, spanning 45 bases read in frame from base 1. V lost 0 bases and J lost 5 bases; the stretch between them is 13 bases long. The donors belonged to the validation cohort of about 130 subjects, which was separate from the approximately 700-subject first cohort. The library was generated by the immunoSEQ multiplex PCR assay. In the original analysis: A statistical classification framework was built for diagnosing cytomegalovirus status from the catalog of TCR beta chain sequences. TCRdb obtained this table from immuneACCESS and retained in-frame rearrangements with V and J assigned. These tables miss some clones; where compared with another copy, unresolved V genes account for less than half of the shortfall, and the remainder is unexplained. The DNA gave D and trimming, while V, J and clone size come from that table. Counted in this sample were 250,000 to 400,000 clones; 88% of them appeared once. Around 1% of the sample is in the top ten clones.

Remarks on this clone: The target of this receptor is not known. Base qualities are not recorded, but no much larger clone differs from it by a single base.

Rearrangement joined TRBV6-6 to TRBJ1-2; no D gene is confidently identified. Sequencing was done on a sample of PBMCs. The source of this sequence is a man younger than 45 in good health and CMV-seronegative. CDR3 sequence: CASSYSNRGGYGYTF. The bases read TGTGCCAGCAGTTACTCGAATCGGGGAGGATATGGCTACACCTTC.